Given below is one T cell receptor beta chain in context. Sequencing was performed with immunoSEQ multiplex PCR; in TCRdb, only in-frame clones are kept and a portion is missing. The sample consists of some 190,000 clones, about 80% of them appearing once. The entry originates in a study of blood T cell repertoires in COVID-19. Study in general: The analysed material was cDNA or gDNA that came from T cells, B-cell-depleted T cells, or PBMCs.

The CDR3 runs to 15 residues. Unmatched junction bases numbered 10, after V lost 6 bases and J lost 5 bases. Germline V lookup: CDR1 MDHEN, CDR2 SYDVKM. This sequence was found in a woman between 50 and 59 years old with active or convalescent COVID-19. V is TRBV28 and J is TRBJ1-1, with TRBD1 matching over 9 bases. Sequences were obtained from peripheral blood. For the CDR3, the DNA is TGTGCCAGCAGGCTAGGGGGACAGGGTGGAACTGAAGCTTTCTTT. Protein sequence: CASRLGGQGGTEAFF. Complete variable domain (other parts from reference TRBV28 and TRBJ1-1): DVKVTQSSRYLVKRTGEKVFLECVQDMDHENMFWYRQDPGLGLRLIYFSYDVKMKEKGDIPEGYSVSREKKERFSLILESASTNQTSMYLCASRLGGQGGTEAFFGQGTRLTVV.